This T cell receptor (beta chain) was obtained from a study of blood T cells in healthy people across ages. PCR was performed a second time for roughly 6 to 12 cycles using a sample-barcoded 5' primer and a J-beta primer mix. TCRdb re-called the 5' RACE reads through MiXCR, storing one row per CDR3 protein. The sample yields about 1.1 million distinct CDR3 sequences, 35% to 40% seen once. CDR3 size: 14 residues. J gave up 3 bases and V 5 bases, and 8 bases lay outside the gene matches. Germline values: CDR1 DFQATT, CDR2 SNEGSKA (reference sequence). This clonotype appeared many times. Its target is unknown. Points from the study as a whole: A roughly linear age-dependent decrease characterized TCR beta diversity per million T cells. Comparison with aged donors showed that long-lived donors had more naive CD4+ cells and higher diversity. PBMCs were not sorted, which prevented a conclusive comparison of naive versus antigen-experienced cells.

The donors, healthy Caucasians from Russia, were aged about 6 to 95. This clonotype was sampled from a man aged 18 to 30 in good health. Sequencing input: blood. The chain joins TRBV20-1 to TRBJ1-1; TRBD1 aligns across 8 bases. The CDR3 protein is CSAPDMTGDTEAFF. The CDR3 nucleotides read TGCAGTGCTCCTGACATGACAGGGGACACTGAAGCTTTCTTT.